This is a list of T cell receptor beta chains from one sample in a study of blood T cell repertoires in COVID-19. The data were produced by immunoSEQ multiplex PCR, yet TCRdb's version contains in-frame clones alone and is incomplete. Altogether tens of thousands of clones are present, 70% to 90% being singletons, with the ten largest covering roughly 15%. The sequenced sample consisted of peripheral blood. Receptors were obtained from a human donor in a cohort sampled during active COVID-19. Both conserved end residues are part of each CDR3. Each record gives: V gene, J gene, clone size, D gene, CDR3 protein, CDR3 DNA. D genes are given only for firm matches. Clone size is not always given. Where it is, it says once, few, many or a class for expanded clones.

TRBV6-2/TRBV6-3	TRBJ1-4	.	.	CASSYPQGIGEKLFF	TGTGCCAGCAGTTACCCGCAGGGCATTGGAGAAAAACTGTTTTTT
TRBV10-3	TRBJ2-1	few	TRBD2	CAISEGGSSEQFF	TGTGCCATCAGTGAGGGCGGGAGTAGTGAGCAGTTCTTC
TRBV10-3	TRBJ2-3	.	TRBD2	CAIGLAGVADTQYF	TGTGCCATCGGACTAGCGGGAGTTGCAGATACGCAGTATTTT
TRBV24-1	TRBJ2-1	once	.	CATNSASYEQFF	TGTGCCACCAATTCAGCTAGCTATGAGCAGTTCTTC
TRBV6-6	TRBJ2-7	.	.	CASAKGVDSYEQYF	TGTGCCAGCGCTAAGGGGGTTGATTCCTACGAGCAGTACTTC
TRBV5-5	TRBJ2-2	.	.	CASSLFGGFSSNTGELFF	TGTGCCAGCAGCTTATTTGGCGGGTTCTCCTCTAACACCGGGGAGCTGTTTTTT
TRBV18	TRBJ2-5	.	.	CASSPGRQETQYF	TGTGCCAGCTCCCCGGGGAGGCAAGAGACCCAGTACTTC
TRBV5-1	TRBJ2-2	.	.	CASSLASRELFF	TGCGCCAGCAGCTTGGCTTCTAGGGAGCTGTTTTTT
TRBV4-1	TRBJ2-1	.	.	CASSQLGLFDNEQFF	TGCGCCAGCAGCCAACTGGGACTTTTTGATAATGAGCAGTTCTTC
TRBV7-9	TRBJ1-1	.	TRBD1	CASSSWTGTDEAFF	TGTGCCAGCAGCTCTTGGACAGGGACGGATGAAGCTTTCTTT
TRBV19	TRBJ2-5	.	TRBD2	CASSIGGGRGETQYF	TGTGCCAGTAGTATTGGGGGCGGGAGGGGTGAGACCCAGTACTTC
TRBV7-3	TRBJ2-1	.	TRBD2	CASSSYLAAYNEQFF	TGTGCCAGCAGCTCCTACCTAGCGGCCTACAATGAGCAGTTCTTC
TRBV19	TRBJ1-6	.	.	CASRLSDRNNNSPLHF	TGTGCCAGTAGGCTATCCGACAGAAACAATAATTCACCCCTCCACTTT
TRBV7-2	TRBJ2-5	.	TRBD2	CASSSLAGVQKTQYF	TGTGCCAGCAGCTCCCTAGCGGGAGTTCAAAAGACCCAGTACTTC
TRBV7-8	TRBJ2-3	.	TRBD2	CASSLSLAEPTDTQYF	TGTGCCAGCAGCTTATCACTAGCGGAACCCACAGATACGCAGTATTTT
TRBV6-5	TRBJ2-5	.	.	CATKKTGLETQYF	TGTGCCACCAAGAAAACAGGGTTAGAGACCCAGTACTTC
TRBV11-2	TRBJ2-2	few	.	CASSLDYRGGTGELFF	TGTGCCAGCAGCTTAGATTACAGGGGAGGCACCGGGGAGCTGTTTTTT
TRBV27	TRBJ2-4	.	.	CASSFKGSAKNIQYF	TGTGCCAGCAGTTTTAAGGGGTCGGCCAAAAACATTCAGTACTTC
TRBV5-1	TRBJ1-1	.	.	CASGQQGMGNTEAFF	TGCGCCAGCGGACAACAGGGAATGGGGAACACTGAAGCTTTCTTT
TRBV7-9	TRBJ1-1	.	TRBD1	CASSLTGARGTEAFF	TGTGCCAGCAGCTTAACAGGGGCAAGGGGCACTGAAGCTTTCTTT
TRBV5-1	TRBJ2-2	once	TRBD2	CASSWTSGGTGELFF	TGCGCCAGCAGCTGGACTAGCGGGGGGACCGGGGAGCTGTTTTTT
TRBV21-1	TRBJ2-2	.	.	CASPTGRDTGELFF	TGTGCCAGCCCTACCGGGAGGGACACCGGGGAGCTGTTTTTT
TRBV7-2	TRBJ1-2	.	TRBD1	CASSPYLTGDRGYTF	TGTGCCAGCAGCCCCTACCTTACAGGGGATCGCGGCTACACCTTC
TRBV19	TRBJ2-6	.	.	CASSQGGGANVLTF	TGTGCCAGTAGTCAGGGGGGCGGGGCCAACGTCCTGACTTTC
TRBV30	TRBJ1-4	.	.	CAWSVQGINEKLFF	TGTGCCTGGAGTGTACAGGGTATAAATGAAAAACTGTTTTTT
TRBV18	TRBJ2-3	.	TRBD2	CASSPPSGRATDTQYF	TGTGCCAGCTCACCACCGAGCGGGAGGGCCACAGATACGCAGTATTTT
TRBV29-1	TRBJ2-7	.	TRBD2	CSVPASGRVEQYF	TGCAGCGTTCCGGCTAGCGGGAGAGTCGAGCAGTACTTC
TRBV5-5	TRBJ1-5	.	.	CASSLDRLNQPQHF	TGTGCCAGCAGCTTGGACAGGCTCAATCAGCCCCAGCATTTT
TRBV25-1	TRBJ2-2	.	.	CASSDPTSTTGELFF	TGTGCCAGCAGTGACCCAACTAGCACCACCGGGGAGCTGTTTTTT
TRBV30	TRBJ1-1	.	.	CAWKPWNTEAFF	TGTGCCTGGAAGCCCTGGAACACTGAAGCTTTCTTT
TRBV11-3	TRBJ2-2	few	TRBD2	CASSSQGQLAGGPGELFF	TGTGCCAGCAGCTCCCAGGGGCAACTAGCGGGAGGGCCCGGGGAGCTGTTTTTT
TRBV24-1	TRBJ2-1	once	TRBD2	CATSDPSGSPGVNEQFF	TGTGCCACCAGTGACCCTAGCGGGAGCCCGGGGGTTAATGAGCAGTTCTTC
TRBV5-4	TRBJ2-5	.	.	CASSLASVQETQYF	TGTGCCAGCAGCTTGGCGTCGGTCCAAGAGACCCAGTACTTC
TRBV27	TRBJ2-1	.	.	CASRRGGGRYNEQFF	TGTGCCAGCAGACGAGGGGGCGGGAGGTATAATGAGCAGTTCTTC
TRBV7-9	TRBJ2-7	.	TRBD1	CASSGRDREITYEQYF	TGTGCCAGCAGCGGACGGGACAGGGAAATTACCTACGAGCAGTACTTC
TRBV7-9	TRBJ2-5	.	.	CASSLRGTQYF	TGTGCCAGCAGCCTACGGGGGACCCAGTACTTC
TRBV5-4	TRBJ1-1	.	.	CASSSRETEAFF	TGTGCCAGCAGCTCCAGGGAAACTGAAGCTTTCTTT
TRBV10-3	TRBJ2-7	.	.	CAISQQGYEQYF	TGTGCCATCAGTCAGCAGGGCTACGAGCAGTACTTC